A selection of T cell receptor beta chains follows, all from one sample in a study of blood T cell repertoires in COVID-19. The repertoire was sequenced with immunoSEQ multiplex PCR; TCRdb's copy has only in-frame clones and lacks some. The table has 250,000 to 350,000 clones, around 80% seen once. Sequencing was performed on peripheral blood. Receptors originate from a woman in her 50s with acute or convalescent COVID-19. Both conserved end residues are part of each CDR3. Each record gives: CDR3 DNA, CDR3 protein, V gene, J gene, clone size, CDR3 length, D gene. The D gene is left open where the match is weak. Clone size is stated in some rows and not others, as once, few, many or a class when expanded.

CDR3 DNA: TGTGCCAGCAGTTACGACAGGGATGAGCAGTTCTTC
CDR3 protein: CASSYDRDEQFF
V gene: TRBV6-5
J gene: TRBJ2-1
clone size: .
CDR3 length: 12
D gene: TRBD1

CDR3 DNA: TGTGCCAGCAGCCAAGTGGCAGGGGGCCATGCTGGGGCCAACGTCCTGACTTTC
CDR3 protein: CASSQVAGGHAGANVLTF
V gene: TRBV4-2
J gene: TRBJ2-6
clone size: .
CDR3 length: 18
D gene: TRBD1

CDR3 DNA: TGTGCCAGCAGGGACAGGGATTTCGGGGAGCTGTTTTTT
CDR3 protein: CASRDRDFGELFF
V gene: TRBV12-3/TRBV12-4
J gene: TRBJ2-2
clone size: .
CDR3 length: 13
D gene: TRBD1

CDR3 DNA: TGTGCCAGCAGCCATACTAGCAGGTTGATCAATGAGCAGTTCTTC
CDR3 protein: CASSHTSRLINEQFF
V gene: TRBV7-9
J gene: TRBJ2-1
clone size: .
CDR3 length: 15
D gene: .

CDR3 DNA: TGTGCCAGCAGTCTGTTCGATGAGCAGTTCTTC
CDR3 protein: CASSLFDEQFF
V gene: TRBV12-3/TRBV12-4
J gene: TRBJ2-1
clone size: .
CDR3 length: 11
D gene: .

CDR3 DNA: TGTGCCAGCTCACCACCGGGCACAGGCTATGAAGCTTTCTTT
CDR3 protein: CASSPPGTGYEAFF
V gene: TRBV18
J gene: TRBJ1-1
clone size: once
CDR3 length: 14
D gene: .

CDR3 DNA: TGCGCCAGCAGCTCCGTAGCGGGACGCCCCTACAATGAGCAGTTCTTC
CDR3 protein: CASSSVAGRPYNEQFF
V gene: TRBV5-1
J gene: TRBJ2-1
clone size: .
CDR3 length: 16
D gene: TRBD2

CDR3 DNA: TGCGCCAGCAGCCAAGATACTAGACAAGAGACCCAGTACTTC
CDR3 protein: CASSQDTRQETQYF
V gene: TRBV4-1
J gene: TRBJ2-5
clone size: .
CDR3 length: 14
D gene: .

CDR3 DNA: TGTGCCAGCAGAAGGGACAGGGTCGCGGATACGCAGTATTTT
CDR3 protein: CASRRDRVADTQYF
V gene: TRBV27
J gene: TRBJ2-3
clone size: .
CDR3 length: 14
D gene: TRBD1

CDR3 DNA: TGTGCCAGCAGTTACTCGGGACACCTTAATGAAAAACTGTTTTTT
CDR3 protein: CASSYSGHLNEKLFF
V gene: TRBV6-5
J gene: TRBJ1-4
clone size: .
CDR3 length: 15
D gene: .

CDR3 DNA: TGTGCCAGCAGCCAAGGAAGAGGGTATCTTGAGCAGTTCTTC
CDR3 protein: CASSQGRGYLEQFF
V gene: TRBV4-2
J gene: TRBJ2-1
clone size: .
CDR3 length: 14
D gene: .

CDR3 DNA: TGTGCTAGTGGTCCCCCGGGGTATACGCAGTATTTT
CDR3 protein: CASGPPGYTQYF
V gene: TRBV12-5
J gene: TRBJ2-3
clone size: .
CDR3 length: 12
D gene: .

CDR3 DNA: TGTGCCAGCAGCCGAACTCCGGGACAGGGTTATGAGCAGTTCTTC
CDR3 protein: CASSRTPGQGYEQFF
V gene: TRBV6-5
J gene: TRBJ2-1
clone size: few
CDR3 length: 15
D gene: TRBD1

CDR3 DNA: TGTGCCAGCAGCTCAATGACAGGGAGGAACACTGAAGCTTTCTTT
CDR3 protein: CASSSMTGRNTEAFF
V gene: TRBV5-4
J gene: TRBJ1-1
clone size: few
CDR3 length: 15
D gene: TRBD1

CDR3 DNA: TGTGCCAGCAGCTCTACCCGGACAGGGGGCACAGATACGCAGTATTTT
CDR3 protein: CASSSTRTGGTDTQYF
V gene: TRBV5-6
J gene: TRBJ2-3
clone size: .
CDR3 length: 16
D gene: TRBD1

CDR3 DNA: TGTGCCAGTAGTATACTGATCTCAGGCGGTGCGGGGTGGACTGAAGCTTTCTTT
CDR3 protein: CASSILISGGAGWTEAFF
V gene: TRBV19
J gene: TRBJ1-1
clone size: .
CDR3 length: 18
D gene: .

CDR3 DNA: TGTGCCAGCAGCTGGACAGCGGAAGCTTTCTTT
CDR3 protein: CASSWTAEAFF
V gene: TRBV7-9
J gene: TRBJ1-1
clone size: .
CDR3 length: 11
D gene: .

CDR3 DNA: TGCGCCAGCAGCCAAGTGGTGGGCCCCTACGAGCAGTACTTC
CDR3 protein: CASSQVVGPYEQYF
V gene: TRBV4-3
J gene: TRBJ2-7
clone size: .
CDR3 length: 14
D gene: .

CDR3 DNA: TGTGCCAGCAGTGATGGACAGGGAGTGGGAGGGGCCAACGTCCTGACTTTC
CDR3 protein: CASSDGQGVGGANVLTF
V gene: TRBV6-1
J gene: TRBJ2-6
clone size: .
CDR3 length: 17
D gene: TRBD1

CDR3 DNA: TGTGCCAGCAGTTACCCGCCGGGACAGCGAAACTATGGCTACACCTTC
CDR3 protein: CASSYPPGQRNYGYTF
V gene: TRBV6-2/TRBV6-3
J gene: TRBJ1-2
clone size: .
CDR3 length: 16
D gene: TRBD1

CDR3 DNA: TGTGCCACCAGTGATCCCCTACAGGGGGCTGGTGATGGCTACACCTTC
CDR3 protein: CATSDPLQGAGDGYTF
V gene: TRBV24-1
J gene: TRBJ1-2
clone size: .
CDR3 length: 16
D gene: TRBD1

CDR3 DNA: TGTGCCAGCAGTTTGACTAGCGGGAGCTACGAGCAGTACTTC
CDR3 protein: CASSLTSGSYEQYF
V gene: TRBV2
J gene: TRBJ2-7
clone size: .
CDR3 length: 14
D gene: TRBD2

CDR3 DNA: TGTGCCAGTAACAACCCCGGGACTGCGACCTCTGGGGCCAACGTCCTGACTTTC
CDR3 protein: CASNNPGTATSGANVLTF
V gene: TRBV19
J gene: TRBJ2-6
clone size: .
CDR3 length: 18
D gene: .

CDR3 DNA: TGTGCCAGCAGCCGACAGGGGGCGAACACTGAAGCTTTCTTT
CDR3 protein: CASSRQGANTEAFF
V gene: TRBV5-4
J gene: TRBJ1-1
clone size: .
CDR3 length: 14
D gene: TRBD1

CDR3 DNA: TGTGCCAGCAGCTTAGGGACTACCAATGAGCAGTTCTTC
CDR3 protein: CASSLGTTNEQFF
V gene: TRBV7-3
J gene: TRBJ2-1
clone size: .
CDR3 length: 13
D gene: TRBD2

CDR3 DNA: TGTGCCAGCAGCTTAGCGCTCGGGGGGAACACTGAAGCTTTCTTT
CDR3 protein: CASSLALGGNTEAFF
V gene: TRBV7-2
J gene: TRBJ1-1
clone size: once
CDR3 length: 15
D gene: .

CDR3 DNA: TGTGCCAGCAGTTACTCCACGACAGTCTTC
CDR3 protein: CASSYSTTVF
V gene: TRBV6-2/TRBV6-3
J gene: TRBJ2-1
clone size: .
CDR3 length: 10
D gene: .

CDR3 DNA: TGTGCCAGCAGTGAACTTCTCGGGGGCTACACCTTC
CDR3 protein: CASSELLGGYTF
V gene: TRBV2
J gene: TRBJ1-2
clone size: .
CDR3 length: 12
D gene: .

CDR3 DNA: TGCGCCAGCAGCCTTTTCGGGACAGGGGGCAGGGAGACCCAGTACTTC
CDR3 protein: CASSLFGTGGRETQYF
V gene: TRBV4-3
J gene: TRBJ2-5
clone size: .
CDR3 length: 16
D gene: TRBD1

CDR3 DNA: TGTGCCAGCAGTTCCGGGGCCGGAGGGAATCAGCCCCAGCATTTT
CDR3 protein: CASSSGAGGNQPQHF
V gene: TRBV6-2/TRBV6-3
J gene: TRBJ1-5
clone size: .
CDR3 length: 15
D gene: .

CDR3 DNA: TGTGCCAGCAGCTCAACCGGGACAGGGACCGGGTATACGCAGTATTTT
CDR3 protein: CASSSTGTGTGYTQYF
V gene: TRBV7-2
J gene: TRBJ2-3
clone size: .
CDR3 length: 16
D gene: TRBD1

CDR3 DNA: TGTGCCAGCAGTTCGCTAGCGGGAGGCGAGCAGTACTTC
CDR3 protein: CASSSLAGGEQYF
V gene: TRBV6-2/TRBV6-3
J gene: TRBJ2-7
clone size: .
CDR3 length: 13
D gene: TRBD2

CDR3 DNA: TGTGCCAGCAGCTCCGACAGGGGCGGCTACACCTTC
CDR3 protein: CASSSDRGGYTF
V gene: TRBV7-9
J gene: TRBJ1-2
clone size: .
CDR3 length: 12
D gene: TRBD1

CDR3 DNA: TGCGCCAGCAGCTCCCGACTAGCGGGGAAGGATACGCAGTATTTT
CDR3 protein: CASSSRLAGKDTQYF
V gene: TRBV5-1
J gene: TRBJ2-3
clone size: .
CDR3 length: 15
D gene: TRBD2

CDR3 DNA: TGTGCCAGCAGTGGGTCCAGGTCTGGAAACACCATATATTTT
CDR3 protein: CASSGSRSGNTIYF
V gene: TRBV6-6
J gene: TRBJ1-3
clone size: .
CDR3 length: 14
D gene: .

CDR3 DNA: TGTGCCAGCAGTGATGTCCATGAGTCACCCCTCCACTTT
CDR3 protein: CASSDVHESPLHF
V gene: TRBV6-1
J gene: TRBJ1-6
clone size: .
CDR3 length: 13
D gene: .

CDR3 DNA: TGCGCCAGCAGCTTCTCTAGCGGGACCCACGAGCAGTACTTC
CDR3 protein: CASSFSSGTHEQYF
V gene: TRBV5-1
J gene: TRBJ2-7
clone size: .
CDR3 length: 14
D gene: TRBD2

CDR3 DNA: TGCAGCGTTGCGGAAGCGGAAGCTTTCTTT
CDR3 protein: CSVAEAEAFF
V gene: TRBV29-1
J gene: TRBJ1-1
clone size: .
CDR3 length: 10
D gene: .

CDR3 DNA: TGTGCCACCAGCAATCCCGGGACATTGGACACTGAAGCTTTCTTT
CDR3 protein: CATSNPGTLDTEAFF
V gene: TRBV15
J gene: TRBJ1-1
clone size: .
CDR3 length: 15
D gene: .

CDR3 DNA: TGTGCCAGCAGCTTCGGCGGGGGCCCCACAGATACGCAGTATTTT
CDR3 protein: CASSFGGGPTDTQYF
V gene: TRBV11-1
J gene: TRBJ2-3
clone size: .
CDR3 length: 15
D gene: .

CDR3 DNA: TGTGCCAGCAGCAAAGAGCCCAGGGGCCCTGGAAACACCATATATTTT
CDR3 protein: CASSKEPRGPGNTIYF
V gene: TRBV21-1
J gene: TRBJ1-3
clone size: few
CDR3 length: 16
D gene: .

CDR3 DNA: TGCGCCAGCAGCTTGGGGACCCCGGGAGGAAACACCATATATTTT
CDR3 protein: CASSLGTPGGNTIYF
V gene: TRBV5-1
J gene: TRBJ1-3
clone size: .
CDR3 length: 15
D gene: .

CDR3 DNA: TGTGCCAGCAGCCCTAATAGAAAAACGGACACCGGGGAGCTGTTTTTT
CDR3 protein: CASSPNRKTDTGELFF
V gene: TRBV9
J gene: TRBJ2-2
clone size: .
CDR3 length: 16
D gene: .

CDR3 DNA: TGCGCCAGCAGCTTACAGGGTCTGAGGGCCTATGGCTACACCTTC
CDR3 protein: CASSLQGLRAYGYTF
V gene: TRBV5-1
J gene: TRBJ1-2
clone size: .
CDR3 length: 15
D gene: .

CDR3 DNA: TGCGCCAGCAGCTTTACTAGCGGGAGGGCCTATGCGAATACGCAGTATTTT
CDR3 protein: CASSFTSGRAYANTQYF
V gene: TRBV5-1
J gene: TRBJ2-3
clone size: .
CDR3 length: 17
D gene: TRBD2

CDR3 DNA: TGTGCCAGCAGCCCCACCGACAGGCGTAGGGGCTACACCTTC
CDR3 protein: CASSPTDRRRGYTF
V gene: TRBV6-6
J gene: TRBJ1-2
clone size: .
CDR3 length: 14
D gene: .

CDR3 DNA: TGTGCCAGCAGCTTGGGATCCGGTAACTATGGCTACACCTTC
CDR3 protein: CASSLGSGNYGYTF
V gene: TRBV5-4
J gene: TRBJ1-2
clone size: .
CDR3 length: 14
D gene: .

CDR3 DNA: TGCAGTTTTAGCGGGGGGGGTGAGACCCAGTACTTC
CDR3 protein: CSFSGGGETQYF
V gene: TRBV29-1
J gene: TRBJ2-5
clone size: .
CDR3 length: 12
D gene: TRBD2

CDR3 DNA: TGTGCCAGCAGCGAGAGGGTAGGGGGTGAAAAACTGTTTTTT
CDR3 protein: CASSERVGGEKLFF
V gene: TRBV9
J gene: TRBJ1-4
clone size: .
CDR3 length: 14
D gene: .

CDR3 DNA: TGTGCCAGCACCGGAGTTAGGGGAGGGAGGACAGATACGCAGTATTTT
CDR3 protein: CASTGVRGGRTDTQYF
V gene: TRBV5-5
J gene: TRBJ2-3
clone size: .
CDR3 length: 16
D gene: TRBD2

CDR3 DNA: TGTGCCAGCAGTGAAGCGCAAGCGGGGGGGCCGGGTTTT
CDR3 protein: CASSEAQAGGPGF
V gene: TRBV2
J gene: TRBJ2-3
clone size: .
CDR3 length: 13
D gene: TRBD2

CDR3 DNA: TGTGCCACCAGCACCCCCGGAGGGTCGGCGAACACCGGGGAGCTGTTTTTT
CDR3 protein: CATSTPGGSANTGELFF
V gene: TRBV15
J gene: TRBJ2-2
clone size: .
CDR3 length: 17
D gene: .

CDR3 DNA: TGTGCCTGGAGTGTATTTCAGGGATCCTACAATGAGCAGTTCTTC
CDR3 protein: CAWSVFQGSYNEQFF
V gene: TRBV30
J gene: TRBJ2-1
clone size: .
CDR3 length: 15
D gene: .